Here is one T cell receptor (beta chain) with its context. Its antigen remains unknown. This entry comes from a study of T cells in localized non-small cell lung cancer. The repertoire was sequenced with immunoSEQ multiplex PCR; TCRdb's copy has only in-frame clones and lacks some. The table includes fewer than 40,000 clones, about nine tenths detected once. Findings and limits, study-wide: Only one tumor region went through sequencing, so heterogeneity may still be there. Uninvolved adjacent lung showed the highest T cell clonality, exceeding tumor.

Between the trimmed V and J ends, which lost 1 base and 5 bases, there was a span of 9 bases. CDR3 size: 14 residues. CDR1 is SGHDN and CDR2 is FVKESK in the germline V gene. Sequenced here: peripheral blood, sampled before any cancer treatment. The rearrangement joins TRBV14 to TRBJ2-1; no clear D gene. The clonotype originates from a male donor at least 60 years old with stage III lung adenocarcinoma. CDR3 sequence: CASSQVFLNNEQFF. CDR3 in DNA: TGTGCCAGCAGCCAAGTCTTCTTAAACAATGAGCAGTTCTTC. Based on the CDR3 plus reference TRBV14 and TRBJ2-1, the full variable domain is EAGVTQFPSHSVIEKGQTVTLRCDPISGHDNLYWYRRVMGKEIKFLLHFVKESKQDESGMPNNRFLAERTGGTYSTLKVQPAELEDSGVYFCASSQVFLNNEQFFGPGTRLTVL.